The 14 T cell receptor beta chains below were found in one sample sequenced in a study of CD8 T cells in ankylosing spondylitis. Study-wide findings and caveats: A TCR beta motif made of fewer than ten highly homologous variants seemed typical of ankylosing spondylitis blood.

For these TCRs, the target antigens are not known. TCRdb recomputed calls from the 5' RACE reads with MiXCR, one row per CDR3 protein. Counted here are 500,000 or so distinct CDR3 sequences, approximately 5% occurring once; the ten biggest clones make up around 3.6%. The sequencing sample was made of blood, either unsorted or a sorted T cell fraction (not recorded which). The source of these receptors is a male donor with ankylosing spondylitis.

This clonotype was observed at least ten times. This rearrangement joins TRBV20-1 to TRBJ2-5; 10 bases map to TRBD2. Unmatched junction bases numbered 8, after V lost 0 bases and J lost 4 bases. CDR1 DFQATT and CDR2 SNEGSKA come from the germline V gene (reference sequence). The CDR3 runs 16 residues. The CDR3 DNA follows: TGCAGTGCTAGAGAGGGGCTAGCGGGAGCAGGAGAGACCCAGTACTTC. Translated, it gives CSAREGLAGAGETQYF.

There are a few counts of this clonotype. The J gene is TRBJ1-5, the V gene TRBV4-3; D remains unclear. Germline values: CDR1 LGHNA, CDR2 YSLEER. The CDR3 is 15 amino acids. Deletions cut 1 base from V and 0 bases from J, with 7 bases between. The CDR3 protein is CASSQASYSNQPQHF. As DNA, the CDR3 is TGCGCCAGCAGCCAAGCGAGTTATAGCAATCAGCCCCAGCATTTT.

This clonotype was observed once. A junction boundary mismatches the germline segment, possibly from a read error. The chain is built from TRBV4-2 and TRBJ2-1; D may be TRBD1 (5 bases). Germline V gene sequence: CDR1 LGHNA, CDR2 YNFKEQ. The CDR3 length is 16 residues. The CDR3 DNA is TGTGCCAGCGGCCACAGGCTCCTTGGGCTTTCGGGTGAGCAGTTCTTC. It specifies CASGHRLLGLSGEQFF.

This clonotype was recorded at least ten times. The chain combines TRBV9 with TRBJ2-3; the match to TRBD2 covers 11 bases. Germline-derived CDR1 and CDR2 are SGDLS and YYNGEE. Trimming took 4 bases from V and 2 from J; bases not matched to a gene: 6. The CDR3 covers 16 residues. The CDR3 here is CASSQLLAGATDTQYF. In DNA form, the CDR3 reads TGTGCCAGCAGCCAATTACTAGCGGGGGCCACAGATACGCAGTATTTT.

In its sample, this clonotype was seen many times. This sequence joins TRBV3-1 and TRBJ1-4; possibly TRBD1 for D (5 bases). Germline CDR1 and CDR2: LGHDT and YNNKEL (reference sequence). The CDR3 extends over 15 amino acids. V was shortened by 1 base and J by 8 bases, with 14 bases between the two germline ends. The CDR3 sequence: CASSQGQLWVEKLFF. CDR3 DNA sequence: TGTGCCAGCAGCCAAGGACAGTTATGGGTCGAAAAACTGTTTTTT.

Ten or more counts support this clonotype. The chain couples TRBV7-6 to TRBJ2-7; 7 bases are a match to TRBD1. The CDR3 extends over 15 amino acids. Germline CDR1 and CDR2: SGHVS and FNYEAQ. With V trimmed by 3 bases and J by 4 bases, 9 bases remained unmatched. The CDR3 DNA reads TGTGCCAGCAGCTTTAGTAGGGGGACAGCTTACGAGCAGTACTTC. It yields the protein CASSFSRGTAYEQYF.

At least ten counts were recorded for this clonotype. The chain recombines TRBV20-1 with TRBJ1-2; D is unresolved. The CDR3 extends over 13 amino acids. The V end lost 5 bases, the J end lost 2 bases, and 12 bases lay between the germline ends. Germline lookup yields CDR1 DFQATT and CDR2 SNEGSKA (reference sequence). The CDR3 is CSAASAQNYGYTF. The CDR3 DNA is TGCAGTGCTGCGTCTGCACAAAACTATGGCTACACCTTC.

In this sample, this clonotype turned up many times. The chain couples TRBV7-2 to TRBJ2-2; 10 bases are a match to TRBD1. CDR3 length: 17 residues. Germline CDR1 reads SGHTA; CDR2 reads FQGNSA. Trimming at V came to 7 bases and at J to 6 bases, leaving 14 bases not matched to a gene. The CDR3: CASNPIEDRGWSGELFF. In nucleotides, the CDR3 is TGTGCCAGCAACCCGATCGAGGACAGGGGGTGGTCCGGGGAGCTGTTTTTT.

CDR3 residues: CASSSDGGRVEQYF. CDR3 nucleotide sequence: TGTGCCAGCAGCTCGGACGGGGGAAGAGTGGAGCAGTACTTC. The gene calls are TRBV7-2 and TRBJ2-7; TRBD2 might be the D (6 bases). The germline V and J ends were trimmed by 4 bases and 7 bases, with 17 bases remaining between them. CDR1 and CDR2 (germline): SGHTA, FQGNSA. The CDR3 totals 14 residues.

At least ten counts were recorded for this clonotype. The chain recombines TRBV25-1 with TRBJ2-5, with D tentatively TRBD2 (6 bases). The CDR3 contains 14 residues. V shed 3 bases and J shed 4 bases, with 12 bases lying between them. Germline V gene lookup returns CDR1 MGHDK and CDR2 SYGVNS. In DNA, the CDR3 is TGTGCCAGCAGTGATTATGGGGGAGGAGAGACCCAGTACTTC. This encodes CASSDYGGGETQYF.

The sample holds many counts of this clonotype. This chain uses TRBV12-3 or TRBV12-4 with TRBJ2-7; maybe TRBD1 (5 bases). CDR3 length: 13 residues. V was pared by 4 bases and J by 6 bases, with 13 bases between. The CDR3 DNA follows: TGTGCCAGCAGTTGGTCAGGGAAAGGCGAGCAGTACTTC. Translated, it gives CASSWSGKGEQYF.

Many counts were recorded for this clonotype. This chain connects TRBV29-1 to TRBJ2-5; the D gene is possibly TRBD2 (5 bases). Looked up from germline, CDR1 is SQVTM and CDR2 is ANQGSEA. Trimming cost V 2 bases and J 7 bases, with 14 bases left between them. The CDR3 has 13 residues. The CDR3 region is CSVENPHAGTQYF. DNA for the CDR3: TGCAGCGTTGAAAACCCCCATGCGGGGACCCAGTACTTC.

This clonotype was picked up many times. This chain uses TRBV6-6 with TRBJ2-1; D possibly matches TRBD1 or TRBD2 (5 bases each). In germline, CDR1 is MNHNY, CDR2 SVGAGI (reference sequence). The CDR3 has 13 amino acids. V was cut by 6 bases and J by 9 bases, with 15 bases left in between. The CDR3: CASSPNVGGEQFF. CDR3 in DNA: TGTGCCAGCAGCCCTAATGTTGGGGGTGAGCAGTTCTTC.

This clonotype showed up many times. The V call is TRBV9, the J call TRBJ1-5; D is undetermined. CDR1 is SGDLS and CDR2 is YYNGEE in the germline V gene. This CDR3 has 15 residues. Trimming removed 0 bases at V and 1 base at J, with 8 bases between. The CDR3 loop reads CASSVGVVSNQPQHF. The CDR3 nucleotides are TGTGCCAGCAGCGTAGGGGTCGTGAGCAATCAGCCCCAGCATTTT.